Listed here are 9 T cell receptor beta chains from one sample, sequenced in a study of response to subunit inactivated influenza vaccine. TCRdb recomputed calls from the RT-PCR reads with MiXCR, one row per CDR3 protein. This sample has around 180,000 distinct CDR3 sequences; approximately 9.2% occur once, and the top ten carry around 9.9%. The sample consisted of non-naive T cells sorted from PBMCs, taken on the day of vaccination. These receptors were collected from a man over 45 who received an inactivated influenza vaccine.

The CDR3 is CASSHVASANEKLFF. CDR3 coding DNA: TGCGCCAGCAGCCACGTCGCCAGCGCTAATGAAAAACTGTTTTTT. This chain connects TRBV4-1 to TRBJ1-4; D gene unclear. The germline V gene encodes CDR1 MGHRA and CDR2 YSYEKL. This CDR3 is built from 15 residues. V lost 3 bases and J lost 3, with 11 bases in between.

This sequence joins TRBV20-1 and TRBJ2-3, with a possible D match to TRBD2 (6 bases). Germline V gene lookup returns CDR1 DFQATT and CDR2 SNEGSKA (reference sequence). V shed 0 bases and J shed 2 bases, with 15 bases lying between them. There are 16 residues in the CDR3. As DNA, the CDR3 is TGCAGTGCTAGAGACTTGCGGACTATACACACAGATACGCAGTATTTT. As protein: CSARDLRTIHTDTQYF.

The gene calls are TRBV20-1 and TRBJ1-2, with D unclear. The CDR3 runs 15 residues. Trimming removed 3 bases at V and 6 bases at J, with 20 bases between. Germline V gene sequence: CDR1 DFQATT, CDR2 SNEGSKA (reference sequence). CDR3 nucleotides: TGCAGTGCTAGTCGTCCGGGAGGTCTTTCGGATGGCTACACCTTC. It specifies CSASRPGGLSDGYTF.

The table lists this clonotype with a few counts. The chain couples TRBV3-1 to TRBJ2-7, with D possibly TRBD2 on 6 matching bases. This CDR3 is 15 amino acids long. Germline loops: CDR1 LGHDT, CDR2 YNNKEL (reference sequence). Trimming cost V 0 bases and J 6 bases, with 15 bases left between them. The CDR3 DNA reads TGTGCCAGCAGCCAAGAGCGGGGACCGAAGAGCGAGCAGTACTTC. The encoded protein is CASSQERGPKSEQYF.

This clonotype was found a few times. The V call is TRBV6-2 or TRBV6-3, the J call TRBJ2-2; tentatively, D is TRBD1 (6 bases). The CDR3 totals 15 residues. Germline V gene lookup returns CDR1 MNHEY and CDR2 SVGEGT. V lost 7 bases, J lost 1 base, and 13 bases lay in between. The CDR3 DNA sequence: TGTGCCAGCACCGGCGGACAGAGGAACACCGGGGAGCTGTTTTTT. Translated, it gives CASTGGQRNTGELFF.

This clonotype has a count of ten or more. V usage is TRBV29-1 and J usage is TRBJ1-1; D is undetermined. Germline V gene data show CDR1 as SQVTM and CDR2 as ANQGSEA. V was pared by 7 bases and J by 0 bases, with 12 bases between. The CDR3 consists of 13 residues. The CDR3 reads CSARPFMNTEAFF. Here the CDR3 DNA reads TGCAGCGCCCGACCCTTCATGAACACTGAAGCTTTCTTT.

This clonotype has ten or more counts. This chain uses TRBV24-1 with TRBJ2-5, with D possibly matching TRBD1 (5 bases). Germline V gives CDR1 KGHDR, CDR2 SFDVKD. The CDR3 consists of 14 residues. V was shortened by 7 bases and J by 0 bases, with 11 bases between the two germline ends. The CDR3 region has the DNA TGTGCCACCAGCGACGACAGCTACCAAGAGACCCAGTACTTC. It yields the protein CATSDDSYQETQYF.

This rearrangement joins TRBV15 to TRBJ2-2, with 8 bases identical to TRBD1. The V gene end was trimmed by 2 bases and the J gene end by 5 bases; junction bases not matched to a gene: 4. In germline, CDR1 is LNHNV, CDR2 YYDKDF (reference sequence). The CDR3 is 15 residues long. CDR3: CATSRPRTGTGELFF. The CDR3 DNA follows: TGTGCCACCAGCAGACCCCGGACAGGGACCGGGGAGCTGTTTTTT.

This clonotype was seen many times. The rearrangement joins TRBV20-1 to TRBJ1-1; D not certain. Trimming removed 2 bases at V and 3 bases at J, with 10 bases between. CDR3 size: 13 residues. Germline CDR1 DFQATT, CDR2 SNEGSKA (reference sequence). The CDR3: CSARPDVHTEAFF. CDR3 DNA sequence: TGCAGTGCTAGACCCGACGTACACACTGAAGCTTTCTTT.